This T cell receptor beta chain was profiled in a study of T cell clonotyping in hematopoietic cell transplantation. Assay used: immunoSEQ multiplex PCR; TCRdb lists only in-frame clones, some missing. The table shows approximately 12,000 clones, with 89% occurring only once. Germline CDR1 and CDR2: SEHNR and FQNEAQ (reference sequence). CDR3 length: 16 residues. V lost 1 base to trimming and J lost 5 bases; unmatched junction nucleotides: 6. The source is a human donor who either received an allogeneic hematopoietic cell transplant for a myeloid malignancy or was a related donor (not recorded which). Some clones in this sample may be carry-over from other donors' samples. The sample comprised peripheral blood mononuclear cells. The chain recombines TRBV7-9 with TRBJ2-5; TRBD1 matches at 11 bases. The CDR3 sequence is CASSLGTGGALETQYF. In nucleotides, the CDR3 is TGTGCCAGCAGCTTAGGGACAGGGGGCGCGTTGGAGACCCAGTACTTC.